This T cell receptor beta chain was recorded in a study of blood T cell repertoires in COVID-19. Across the whole study: Acute and convalescent COVID-19 specimens originated in the United States, Italy and Spain. T cells, B-cell-depleted T cells, or PBMCs supplied cDNA or gDNA.

Authors' processing steps: Amplification of reference gene primers provided the estimated nucleated cell counts. Using immunoSEQ multiplex PCR, the repertoire was profiled, and TCRdb retains in-frame clones only, with some absent. That table gives V, J and clone size, and the DNA gave D and trimming. The sample has 150,000 to 200,000 clones, 79% seen once. Germline V lookup: CDR1 MGHDK, CDR2 SYGVNS. The ends lost 8 bases at V and 2 bases at J; junction bases unmatched: 10. This CDR3 region has 17 residues. Patients of the Seattle cohort, enrolled during active infection, were followed longitudinally. This receptor was taken from a woman aged 60-70 years with COVID-19, enrolled during active disease. The sequenced sample consisted of peripheral blood. The genes are TRBV25-1 and TRBJ2-5; 14 bases are shared with TRBD2. DNA of the CDR3: TGTGCCAGCCCAGGGACTAGCGGGAGAAGGGGACAAGAGACCCAGTACTTC. Protein product: CASPGTSGRRGQETQYF. The complete variable domain, with remaining parts taken from reference TRBV25-1 and TRBJ2-5, reads EADIYQTPRYLVIGTGKKITLECSQTMGHDKMYWYQQDPGMELHLIHYSYGVNSTEKGDLSSESTVSRIRTEHFPLTLESARPSHTSQYLCASPGTSGRRGQETQYFGPGTRLLVL.